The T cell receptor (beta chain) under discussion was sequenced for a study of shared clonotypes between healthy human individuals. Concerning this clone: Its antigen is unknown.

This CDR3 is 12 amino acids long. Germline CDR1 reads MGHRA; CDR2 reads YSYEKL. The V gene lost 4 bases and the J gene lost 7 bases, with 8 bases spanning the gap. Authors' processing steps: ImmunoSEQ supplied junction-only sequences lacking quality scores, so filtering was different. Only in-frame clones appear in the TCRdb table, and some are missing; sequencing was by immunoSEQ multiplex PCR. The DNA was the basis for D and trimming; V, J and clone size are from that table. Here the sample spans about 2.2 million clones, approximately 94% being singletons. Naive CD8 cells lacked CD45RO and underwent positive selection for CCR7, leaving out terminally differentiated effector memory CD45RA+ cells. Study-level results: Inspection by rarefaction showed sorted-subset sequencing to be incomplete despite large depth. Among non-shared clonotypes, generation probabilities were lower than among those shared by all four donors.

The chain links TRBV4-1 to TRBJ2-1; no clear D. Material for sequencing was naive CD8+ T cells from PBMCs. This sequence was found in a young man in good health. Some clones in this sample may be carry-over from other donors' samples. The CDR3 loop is CASSPDQNEQFF. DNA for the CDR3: TGCGCCAGCAGCCCGGACCAAAATGAGCAGTTCTTC.